What follows describes a single T cell receptor beta chain. This sample was taken from a study of T cell changes during pregnancy in multiple sclerosis. TCRdb's copy holds only in-frame clones and misses some; the assay was immunoSEQ multiplex PCR. This sample has approximately 60,000 clones; around 91% occur once, and the top ten carry approximately 6.6%. The CDR3 is 18 amino acids. Germline V gene lookup returns CDR1 MGHDK and CDR2 SYGVNS. V lost 5 bases and J lost 4; bases outside the gene matches: 15. Here the sequenced sample was peripheral blood, taken in the third trimester of pregnancy. The receptor's source is a female donor in good health, enrolled as a control in a pregnancy study. The genes are TRBV25-1 and TRBJ1-2; 11 bases fit TRBD1. As DNA, the CDR3 is TGTGCCAGCAGTTCTGGGCGGGGACAGGGGGTCGTCGGCTATGGCTACACCTTC. It codes for CASSSGRGQGVVGYGYTF.